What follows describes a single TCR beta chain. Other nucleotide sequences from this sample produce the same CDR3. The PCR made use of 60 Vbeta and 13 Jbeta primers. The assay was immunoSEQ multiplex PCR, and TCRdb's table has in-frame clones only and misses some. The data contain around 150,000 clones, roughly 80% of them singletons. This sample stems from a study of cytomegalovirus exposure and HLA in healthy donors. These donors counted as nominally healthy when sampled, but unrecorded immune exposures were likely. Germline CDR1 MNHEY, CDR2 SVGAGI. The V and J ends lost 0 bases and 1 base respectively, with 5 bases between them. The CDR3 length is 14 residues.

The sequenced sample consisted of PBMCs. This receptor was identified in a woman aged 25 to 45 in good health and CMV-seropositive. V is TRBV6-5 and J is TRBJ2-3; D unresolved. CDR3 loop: CASSYSAGTDTQYF. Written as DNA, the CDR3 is TGTGCCAGCAGTTACTCGGCGGGCACAGATACGCAGTATTTT.